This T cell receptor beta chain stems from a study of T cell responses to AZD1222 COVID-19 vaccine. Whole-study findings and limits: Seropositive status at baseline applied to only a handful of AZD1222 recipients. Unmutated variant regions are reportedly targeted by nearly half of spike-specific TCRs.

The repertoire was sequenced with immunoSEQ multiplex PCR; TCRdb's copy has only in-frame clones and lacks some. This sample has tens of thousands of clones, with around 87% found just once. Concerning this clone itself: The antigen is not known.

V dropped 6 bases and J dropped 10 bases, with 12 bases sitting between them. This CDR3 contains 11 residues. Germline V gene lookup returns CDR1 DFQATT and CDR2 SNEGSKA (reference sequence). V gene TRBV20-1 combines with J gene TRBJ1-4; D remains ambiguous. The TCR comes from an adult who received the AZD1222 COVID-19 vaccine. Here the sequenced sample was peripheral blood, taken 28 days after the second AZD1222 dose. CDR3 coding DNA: TGCAGTGCGAACCGTTTGACAAAACTGTTTTTT. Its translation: CSANRLTKLFF.